Below, 5 T cell receptor beta chains from the same sample are listed, as sequenced in a study of blood T cell repertoires in COVID-19. Clones were sequenced by immunoSEQ multiplex PCR, and TCRdb holds only the in-frame ones, with some missing. The sample lists fewer than 500,000 clones; approximately 90% were seen once. Sample: peripheral blood. These receptors were obtained from a woman in her 30s with acute or convalescent COVID-19.

The DNA for the CDR3 is TGTGCCAGCAGCTTGGACGGTAGCAATCAGCCCCAGCATTTT. It yields the protein CASSLDGSNQPQHF. The gene calls are TRBV5-4 and TRBJ1-5; D unclear. The CDR3 has 14 amino acids. V shed 0 bases and J shed 0 bases, with 4 bases lying between them. The V gene's germline CDR1 is SGHNT and CDR2 YYREEE (reference sequence).

This chain connects TRBV28 to TRBJ2-5; 7 bases are a match to TRBD1. The CDR3 covers 14 residues. Trimming cost V 4 bases and J 2 bases; bases outside gene matches: 4. The germline CDR1 and CDR2 sequences are MDHEN and SYDVKM. CDR3 coding DNA: TGTGCCAGCAGTTCCCACAGGGGACAAGAGACCCAGTACTTC. Translated: CASSSHRGQETQYF.

The chain couples TRBV5-5 to TRBJ2-3; D is unclear. Germline V gene data show CDR1 as SGHKS and CDR2 as YYEKEE (reference sequence). CDR3 size: 17 residues. Trimming removed 1 base from V and 0 bases from J, with 15 bases in between. The CDR3 bases are TGTGCCAGCAGCTTGTTTCAGGTCGTGTATAGCACAGATACGCAGTATTTT. Its protein is CASSLFQVVYSTDTQYF. Looking up the rest from reference TRBV5-5 and TRBJ2-3 gives the full variable domain: DAGVTQSPTHLIKTRGQQVTLRCSPISGHKSVSWYQQVLGQGPQFIFQYYEKEERGRGNFPDRFSARQFPNYSSELNVNALLLGDSALYLCASSLFQVVYSTDTQYFGPGTRLTVL.

The chain combines TRBV3-1 (or the pseudogene TRBV3-2) with TRBJ2-3; D possibly corresponds to TRBD2 (7 bases). The CDR3 totals 18 residues. Trimming left V 2 bases short and J 2 bases short, with 20 bases between. The V gene's germline CDR1 is LGHDT and CDR2 YNNKEL (reference sequence). CDR3 in DNA: TGTGCCAGCAGCCAATTTCTGACGGGGGGCTCTCACACAGATACGCAGTATTTT. This translates into CASSQFLTGGSHTDTQYF.

This chain connects TRBV24-1 to TRBJ1-1, with D uncertain. Trimming shortened V by 1 base and J by 9 bases, and 8 bases separated the two germline ends. There are 12 residues in the CDR3. The germline CDR1 and CDR2 sequences are KGHDR and SFDVKD. CDR3 sequence: CATSDFEAKAFF. The CDR3 nucleotides are TGTGCCACCAGTGATTTTGAGGCCAAAGCTTTCTTT.